This T cell receptor beta chain originates from a study of shared clonotypes between healthy human individuals. The authors' processing: Filtering differed, since immunoSEQ gave only junction sequences and no quality scores. Assay: immunoSEQ multiplex PCR; the TCRdb copy retains only in-frame clones and omits some. V and J calls and clone size are as listed in that table; D and trimming were resolved from the DNA. This sample yields 800,000 to 1,200,000 clones, of which 75% to 80% are seen a single time; 0.52% belongs to the top ten. The CDR3 is 13 amino acids. Trimming at V came to 7 bases and at J to 1 base, leaving 2 bases not matched to a gene. CDR1 SGHRS and CDR2 YFSETQ come from the germline V gene.

The sequenced sample was memory CD4+ T cells from PBMCs. The subset was: CD45RA-negative fraction. The sequence was collected from a man aged 18 to 35 in good health. Some clones in this sample may be carry-over from other donors' samples. The chain has TRBV5-1 and TRBJ2-5, with 9 bases identical to TRBD1. The CDR3 DNA reads as TGCGCCAGCCGACAGGGGGGCCAAGAGACCCAGTACTTC. It codes for CASRQGGQETQYF.